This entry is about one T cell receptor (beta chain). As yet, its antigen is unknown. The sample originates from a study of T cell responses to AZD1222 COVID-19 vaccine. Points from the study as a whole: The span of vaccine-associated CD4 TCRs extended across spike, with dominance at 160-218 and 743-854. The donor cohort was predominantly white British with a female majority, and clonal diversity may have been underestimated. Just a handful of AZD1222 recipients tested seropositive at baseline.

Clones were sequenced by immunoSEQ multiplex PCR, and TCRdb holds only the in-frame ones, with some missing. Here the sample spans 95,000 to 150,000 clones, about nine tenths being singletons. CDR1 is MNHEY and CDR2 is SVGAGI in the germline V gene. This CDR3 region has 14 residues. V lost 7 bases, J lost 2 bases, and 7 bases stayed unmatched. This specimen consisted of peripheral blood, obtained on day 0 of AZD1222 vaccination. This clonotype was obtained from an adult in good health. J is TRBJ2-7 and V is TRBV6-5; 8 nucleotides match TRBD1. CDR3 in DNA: TGTGCCAGCATCCCCCAGGGGGCGCCCTACGAGCAGTACTTC. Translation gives CASIPQGAPYEQYF.